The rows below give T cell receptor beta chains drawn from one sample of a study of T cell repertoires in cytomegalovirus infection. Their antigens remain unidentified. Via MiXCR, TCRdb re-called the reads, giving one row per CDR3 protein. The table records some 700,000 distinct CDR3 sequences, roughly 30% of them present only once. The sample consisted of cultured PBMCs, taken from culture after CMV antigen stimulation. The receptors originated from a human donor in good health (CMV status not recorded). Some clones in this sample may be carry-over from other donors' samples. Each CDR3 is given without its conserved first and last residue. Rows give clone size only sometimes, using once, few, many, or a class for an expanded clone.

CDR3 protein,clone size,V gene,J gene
SARVTLLNTEAF,NA,TRBV20-1,TRBJ1-1
SARDPTFTEAF,NA,TRBV20-1,TRBJ1-1
ASSGGQYNEQF,few,TRBV7-8,TRBJ2-1
SARGDYQETQY,NA,TRBV20-1,TRBJ2-5
ASSYPGAGEQY,NA,TRBV6-5,TRBJ2-7
ASSQSSRCRRRGETQY,few,TRBV23-1,TRBJ2-5
ASGRNSYEQY,many,TRBV7-9,TRBJ2-7
ASSYGGTSGPQETQY,NA,TRBV6-2/TRBV6-3,TRBJ2-5
ASSFRNDRDQANYGYT,NA,TRBV5-6,TRBJ1-2
SARGIRVNTEAF,NA,TRBV20-1,TRBJ1-1
ASSRTSVDPSYEQY,NA,TRBV12-3/TRBV12-4,TRBJ2-7
ASSINSGTRSYNEQF,NA,TRBV19,TRBJ2-1
ASSRGTAASTGPQH,NA,TRBV12-3/TRBV12-4,TRBJ1-5
ASSQDRGNYGYT,NA,TRBV4-1,TRBJ1-2
ASSYSGTLGTEAF,NA,TRBV6-5,TRBJ1-1
ASSLGSSGYQETQY,NA,TRBV7-9,TRBJ2-5
ASSRTATYEQY,once,TRBV27,TRBJ2-7
ASSTLGEGGELF,NA,TRBV5-1,TRBJ2-2
ASSKQVGAYNEQF,few,TRBV7-2,TRBJ2-1
ASSSYRRDGLGETQY,NA,TRBV27,TRBJ2-5
ASSSRDRESTDTQY,few,TRBV7-9,TRBJ2-3
SASFGRGGLWETQY,few,TRBV20-1,TRBJ2-5
ASRKDTNSPLH,few,TRBV4-3,TRBJ1-6
ASSAGDSLSPLH,NA,TRBV7-2,TRBJ1-6
ATSRGGMNTEAF,NA,TRBV15,TRBJ1-1
SARKLAYEQY,NA,TRBV20-1,TRBJ2-7
SAPTSGGAREQF,NA,TRBV20-1,TRBJ2-1
ASRVWSNSPLH,few,TRBV28,TRBJ1-6
ASSQVGTGRYEQY,few,TRBV4-1,TRBJ2-7
ATRGKGQGLSYT,NA,TRBV15,TRBJ1-2
ASSLQLAVTGELF,few,TRBV7-2,TRBJ2-2
ATRAGTGGYEQY,many,TRBV7-9,TRBJ2-7
ASSLVGQGGSGANVLT,NA,TRBV7-2,TRBJ2-6
SVRFGDTQY,NA,TRBV29-1,TRBJ2-3
ASSIWGGNQPQH,few,TRBV19,TRBJ1-5
ASSRNRGGIGTQY,many,TRBV7-2,TRBJ2-3
SAEKQGFKYGYT,NA,TRBV20-1,TRBJ1-2
ASSIGQVFSGNTIY,few,TRBV19,TRBJ1-3
ASSEGQGGEAF,NA,TRBV4-3,TRBJ1-1
SATGPPGRADTQY,NA,TRBV20-1,TRBJ2-3
ASSLEVRYSEAF,NA,TRBV7-8,TRBJ1-1
ASRPSGIGNTIY,NA,TRBV7-2,TRBJ1-3